Ten or more counts support the clone carrying this T cell receptor beta chain. The data belong to a study of shared clonotypes between healthy human individuals. About the study: Each donor's CD4 naive and CD4 memory cells filled three plates apiece, CD8 naive two, and CD8 memory one.

TCRdb's table, derived via immunoSEQ multiplex PCR, lists solely in-frame clones and lacks some. The data show about 1.1 million clones, with 77% seen just once and more than 0.85% held by the top ten. The sample comprised memory CD4+ T cells from PBMCs. As for subset: CD45RA-negative fraction. The sequence came from a man between 18 and 35 years old in good health. Some clones in this sample may be carry-over from other donors' samples.

As DNA, the CDR3 is TGTGCCAGCAGCCGAGGGACAGCTCGGGACGAGCAGTACTTC. Translated: CASSRGTARDEQYF. This chain connects TRBV7-3 to TRBJ2-7; 7 bases fit TRBD1. The ends lost 5 bases at V and 5 bases at J; junction bases unmatched: 9. This CDR3 region has 14 residues. CDR1 and CDR2 (germline): SGHTA, FQGTGA.